This T cell receptor (beta chain) originates from a study of blood T cell repertoires in COVID-19. Germline assignment: CDR1 LNHNV and CDR2 YYDKDF (reference sequence). There are 13 residues in the CDR3. Trimming removed 0 bases at V and 11 bases at J, with 13 bases between. Clones were sequenced by immunoSEQ multiplex PCR, and TCRdb holds only the in-frame ones, with some missing. The sample consists of about 140,000 clones, 88% of them appearing once. The TCR sequence derives from a human donor with COVID-19, enrolled during active disease. The donor label of this sample is uncertain. V is TRBV15 and J is TRBJ1-1; no clear D. Material: peripheral blood. Written as DNA, the CDR3 is TGTGCCACCAGCAGAGAGGGCGGGTCTGGGGCTTTCTTT. It translates to CATSREGGSGAFF.